This T cell receptor beta chain was sequenced for a study of T cell changes during pregnancy in multiple sclerosis (dated by TCRdb to the late 2010s). As for the study more broadly: The study looked at changes in the T cell repertoire across pregnancy in women with multiple sclerosis.

Library construction relied on the immunoSEQ multiplex PCR assay. TCRdb holds this immuneACCESS table with in-frame rearrangements only. Some clones are missing; in checked studies, unresolved V genes explain under half, and the rest has no known cause. For this sample the table gives some 32,000 clones, of which about nine tenths were detected only once. The ten biggest clones cover about 3.9% of the sample. As concerns this clone: Its antigen is still unknown. Per-nucleotide qualities are absent, and no much larger clonotype sits a single base away.

A distance of 10 bases separates the germline ends of V and J, which lose 2 bases and 0 bases respectively. The CDR3 goes from the cysteine to the phenylalanine over 16 residues. Only CDR3 DNA is held: 48 bases, read in frame from base 1. In the germline V gene (reference sequence), CDR1 corresponds to SEHNR and CDR2 to FQNEAQ. This material consisted of CD8+ T cells from peripheral blood mononuclear cells, taken in the second trimester of pregnancy. This TCR was recovered from a female donor with multiple sclerosis, enrolled in a pregnancy study. The chain was built from TRBV7-9 and TRBJ2-2; TRBD2 might be the D gene, on 5 matching bases. CDR3 sequence: CASSLSGISNTGELFF. The DNA is as follows: TGTGCCAGCAGCTTATCCGGGATCTCGAACACCGGGGAGCTGTTTTTT.